This T cell receptor beta chain was documented in a study of blood T cell repertoires in COVID-19. V lost 4 bases to trimming and J lost 0 bases, with 12 bases between them. The CDR3 extends over 15 amino acids. Germline CDR1 reads SGHDT; CDR2 reads YYEEEE. Original data processing: Using reference gene primer amplification, nucleated cell counts were estimated. TCRdb's copy holds only in-frame clones and misses some; the assay was immunoSEQ multiplex PCR. The DNA was the basis for D and trimming; V, J and clone size are from that table. The sample has approximately 31,000 clones; more than 85% are singletons.

V and J are TRBV5-6 and TRBJ2-3, with a tentative D call TRBD1 (6 bases). Material: peripheral blood. The receptor was derived from a male donor with active COVID-19. CDR3 region: CASSPLDRSTDTQYF. Written as DNA, the CDR3 is TGTGCCAGCAGCCCGCTGGACAGAAGCACAGATACGCAGTATTTT.